The present TCR beta chain was sequenced within a study of STAT5B mutations in CD4+ large granular lymphocyte leukemia. CDR1 and CDR2 from the germline V gene are LNHDA and SQIVND (reference sequence). V shed 8 bases and J 3 bases; nucleotides not matched to a gene: 8. The CDR3 totals 15 residues. Some clones are missing from TCRdb's copy, which holds only in-frame ones; the method was immunoSEQ multiplex PCR. This table has about 30,000 clones, around 66% appearing once. The material sequenced was CD4+ T cells from blood buffy coats. This receptor was identified in a human donor in good health. The genes are TRBV19 and TRBJ1-5, with TRBD1 identical over 9 bases. The DNA for the CDR3 is TGTGCCAGTGAAACGGGACAGGGATCCAATCAGCCCCAGCATTTT. It codes for CASETGQGSNQPQHF.